The sample holds many counts of the clone carrying this TCR beta chain. This entry comes from a study of CD8+CD57+ T cells in acquired aplastic anemia. Patients selected for sequencing had displayed CD8+CD57+ cell expansion by flow cytometry. All participating patients were living with severe acquired aplastic anemia. The study profiled TCR beta VDJ and CDR3 using genomic DNA as template. TCRdb reprocessed the reads with MiXCR, giving one entry per CDR3 protein. The sample has approximately 300,000 distinct CDR3 sequences, 56% seen once. Germline CDR1 is LNHDA and CDR2 is SQIVND (reference sequence). The V end was cut by 9 bases, the J end by 0 bases, with 14 bases between. The CDR3 length is 14 residues.

This sequence was found in a human donor with aplastic anemia. The sample consisted of sorted CD4+, CD8+, or CD8+CD57+ T cells (not recorded which) from PBMCs. The chain carries TRBV19 and TRBJ1-2; weak D call: TRBD1 (6 bases). The CDR3 DNA sequence: TGTGCCAGCCGTAAGGACAGTTCTAACTATGGCTACACCTTC. This codes for CASRKDSSNYGYTF.